The source of this TCR beta chain is a study of cytomegalovirus exposure and HLA in healthy donors. The PCR contained 60 Vbeta and 13 Jbeta primers. Method: immunoSEQ multiplex PCR; TCRdb's copy keeps in-frame clones and lacks some. The sample shows 170,000 or so clones, roughly 80% of them seen only once. A remark on this clone: Its antigen remains unidentified.

CDR1 and CDR2 (germline): MNHEY, SVGAGI. The CDR3 is 12 amino acids. V gave up 5 bases and J gave up 6 bases, with 10 bases separating them. Study-wide results and caveats: As was reported, the HLA-A and HLA-B alleles of most subjects were accurately predicted from TCR beta sequences.

Sequenced sample: PBMCs. The TCR was taken from a woman between 50 and 59 years old in good health and CMV-seropositive. This chain links TRBV6-5 with TRBJ1-2, with a tentative D call TRBD1 (6 bases). The CDR3 bases are TGTGCCAGCAGTCCCACAGGGCATGGCTACACCTTC. This translates into CASSPTGHGYTF.